This T cell receptor (beta chain) was sequenced in a study of early stage breast cancer tumors. Study-wide results and caveats: Compared with adjacent normal breast tissue, tumors showed roughly 2.4-fold greater T cell density and higher clonality.

Assay: immunoSEQ multiplex PCR; the TCRdb copy retains only in-frame clones and omits some. There are tens of thousands of clones in the sample; roughly four fifths occur only once, and around 1.5% lies in the top ten. CDR3 length: 11 amino acids. Germline CDR1 WSHSY, CDR2 SAAADI. Trimming left V 7 bases short and J 4 bases short, with 8 bases between. Comments on this clone: Antigen: not known.

This TCR was sampled from a person aged 45-60 years with breast cancer. The chain carries TRBV10-2 and TRBJ2-7; possibly TRBD2 for D (6 bases). The sequencing input was blood. CDR3 sequence: CASTGGYEQYF. The CDR3 bases are TGCGCCAGCACCGGAGGGTACGAGCAGTACTTC.